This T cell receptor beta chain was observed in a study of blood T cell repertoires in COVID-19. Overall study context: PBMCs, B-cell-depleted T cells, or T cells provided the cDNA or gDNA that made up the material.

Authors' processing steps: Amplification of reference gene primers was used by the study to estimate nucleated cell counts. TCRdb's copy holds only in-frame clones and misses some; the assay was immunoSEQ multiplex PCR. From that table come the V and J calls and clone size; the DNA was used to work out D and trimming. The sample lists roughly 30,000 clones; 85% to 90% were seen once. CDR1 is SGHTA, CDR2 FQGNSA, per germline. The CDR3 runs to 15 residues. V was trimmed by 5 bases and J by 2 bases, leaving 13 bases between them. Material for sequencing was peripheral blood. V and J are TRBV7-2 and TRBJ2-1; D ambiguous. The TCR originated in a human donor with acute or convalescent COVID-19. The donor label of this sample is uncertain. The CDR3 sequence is CASSTSRAPYNEQFF. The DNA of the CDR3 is TGTGCCAGCAGCACCTCTAGAGCTCCCTACAATGAGCAGTTCTTC.